This T cell receptor beta chain was obtained from a study of CD4+ T cells in melanoma. The study's findings and limits: CD8+ T cell, macrophage and B cell function reportedly correlated with neoantigen-specific CD4+ T cells.

V was shortened by 0 bases and J by 0 bases, with 13 bases between the two germline ends. Per germline, CDR1 SGDLS and CDR2 YYNGEE. This CDR3 has 18 amino acids. The assay was immunoSEQ multiplex PCR, and TCRdb's table has in-frame clones only and misses some. This table has roughly 9,900 clones, 55% to 75% appearing once. Concerning this clone: Antigen: not known.

The chain links TRBV9 to TRBJ2-6, with D maybe TRBD1 (5 bases). The specimen sequenced was cells from a culture (not recorded whether cultured in vitro). This sequence was found in a human donor with melanoma. The CDR3 sequence is CASSVAPRASSGANVLTF. CDR3 DNA: TGTGCCAGCAGCGTAGCTCCCAGGGCCAGCTCTGGGGCCAACGTCCTGACTTTC.